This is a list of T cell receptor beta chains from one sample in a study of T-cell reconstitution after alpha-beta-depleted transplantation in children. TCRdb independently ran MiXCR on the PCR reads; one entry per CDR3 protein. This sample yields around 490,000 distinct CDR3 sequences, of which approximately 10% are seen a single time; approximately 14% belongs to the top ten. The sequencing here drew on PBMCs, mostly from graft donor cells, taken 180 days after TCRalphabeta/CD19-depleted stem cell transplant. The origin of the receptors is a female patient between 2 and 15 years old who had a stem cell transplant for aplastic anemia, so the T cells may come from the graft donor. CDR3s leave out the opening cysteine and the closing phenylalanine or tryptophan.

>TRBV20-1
SARGTSGSGQY
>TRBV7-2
ASSLIGEKNIQY
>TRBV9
ASSVAGTFTGELF
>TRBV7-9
ASSLPDRSNYGYT
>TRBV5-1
ASSLAAGVTTDTQY
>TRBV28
ASSFLAQVVTYEQY
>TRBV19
ASSIGRQGRGGTEAF
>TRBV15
ATSRDPDREGWRPTTDTQY
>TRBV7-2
ASSLSGYTGELF
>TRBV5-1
ASSPRDRGLSGANVLT
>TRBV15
ATSRAGETQY
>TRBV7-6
ASSLKRLGGANNEQF